What follows is one T cell receptor (beta chain) and its context. The sample comes from a study of blood T cell repertoires in COVID-19. Study at large: There were acute and convalescent COVID-19 samples, and they came from the United States, Italy and Spain. The analysed material was cDNA or gDNA that came from T cells, B-cell-depleted T cells, or PBMCs.

V shed 6 bases and J shed 2 bases, with 19 bases lying between them. This CDR3 has 16 amino acids. Germline V CDR1 and CDR2: MNHEY, SVGEGT. Authors' data handling: Reference gene primer amplification gave nucleated cell count estimates. Sequencing was performed with immunoSEQ multiplex PCR; in TCRdb, only in-frame clones are kept and a portion is missing. V and J calls and clone size are as listed in that table; D and trimming were resolved from the DNA. The top ten clones hold roughly 14% of a sample with about 190,000 clones, approximately 79% of them seen once. The TCR sequence derives from a man aged 45-65 years who had recovered from COVID-19. The sequencing sample was made of peripheral blood. The chain is built from TRBV6-2 or TRBV6-3 and TRBJ1-1, with D perhaps matching TRBD1 (5 bases). CDR3 loop: CASSLDGGVTNTEAFF. CDR3 coding DNA: TGTGCCAGCAGCCTCGACGGGGGGGTGACCAACACTGAAGCTTTCTTT.